The sequence of this TCR beta chain was determined in a study of monozygotic twins with inflammatory bowel disease. One entry per CDR3 protein, without DNA, is what TCRdb gives after re-calling the 5' RACE reads. The table lists about 300,000 distinct CDR3 sequences. Collection of a roughly 2.5 ml blood sample took place per donor. Germline V lookup: CDR1 MNHEY, CDR2 SVGAGI. This CDR3 is 12 amino acids long. Material for sequencing was blood. This TCR came from a human donor with ulcerative colitis or Crohn's disease, or a healthy co-twin of an affected twin (not recorded which). This chain links TRBV6-5 with TRBJ2-7; TCRdb designates TRBD1, a call that cannot be tested without DNA. CDR3 region: CASRRPGTEQYF.